This entry is about one T cell receptor beta chain. The specificity of this receptor is unknown. No clone much larger than this one lies a single base away; base qualities are absent. Libraries were constructed by the immunoSEQ multiplex PCR assay. For the multiplex PCR, a mixture combining 60 forward primers for TCR Vbeta segments and 13 reverse primers for TCR Jbeta segments was used. The CDR3 region of rearranged TCR beta genes was amplified from genomic DNA by a multiplex PCR assay. Amplified TCR beta libraries were sequenced as 87-base-pair reads on the Illumina HiSeq System. Per the authors' processing: In a later analysis, roughly 80 million unique TCR beta chains were counted across the 500 to 700 repertoires, and approximately 11 million of these chains were shared by at least two donors. Raw reads were error-corrected and collapsed into unique sequences by a nearest-neighbor algorithm in which closely related sequences were merged to remove PCR and sequencing errors. CDR3 sequences were aligned to IMGT reference sequences to assign V, D and J gene segments. Each retained sequence needed at least a six-nucleotide match to both a V gene segment and a J gene segment. Rearrangements were classified as productive when the CDR3 lacked stop codons and remained in frame with V and J, and all other rearrangements were classified as non-productive. CDR3 was defined by IMGT convention, running from the second conserved V-encoded cysteine to the conserved J-encoded phenylalanine. In an earlier analysis of more than 550 of the donors, sequences lacking an unambiguous match to a single V gene segment were excluded. An earlier analysis of several hundred of the donors classified V segments as functional when productive rearrangements were above 56.7% and as segregating when the standard deviation between donors was above 5%. A statistical classification framework was built for diagnosing cytomegalovirus status from the catalog of TCR beta chain sequences. V and J gene assignment, in a later analysis, came from comparing TCR nucleotide sequences with IMGT/GENE-DB human TR gene sequences. The TCRdist pipeline was used in a later analysis to assign CDR3 sequences and most-parsimonious VDJ recombination scenarios. A later analysis defined each TCR beta chain by its CDR3 amino acid sequence plus V-gene family, and excluded reads lacking a unique V-gene family. A later analysis removed 550 to 700 highly shared, low-generation-probability nucleotide sequences to deal with suspected cross-contamination and a sequencing artifact. A later analysis calculated a clonal expansion index for each public chain from normalized within-repertoire ranks of inferred template counts. Generation probabilities in a later analysis came from a VDJ recombination model fitted to out-of-frame rearrangements, and those results were checked against IGoR. In a later analysis, hypergeometric tests were used to score TCR-TCR, TCR-HLA and TCR-CMV co-occurrence, with a repertoire-size bias correction applied to TCR pairs. A later analysis estimated false discovery rates by permuting HLA or CMV assignments 20 times. In a later analysis, co-occurring TCRs were grouped with DBSCAN, and TCRdist sequence similarity was added when clustering was performed within HLA-allele-positive subsets. Co-occurrence clustering excluded repertoires with fewer than 30,000 or more than 120,000 public chains, plus five with anomalous nucleotide sharing. TCRdb limited this immuneACCESS table to in-frame rearrangements with V and J called. A share of clones is missing; checked studies link under half to unresolved V genes, and the rest is unexplained. Clone size and V and J calls were adopted from that table, with D and trimming inferred from the DNA. Across this sample there are roughly 89,000 clones, with 65% to 80% seen only once. The ten most abundant clones make up over 9% of the sample.

In total, roughly 670 healthy bone marrow donors made up the cohort. At the time of sampling, all cohort members were nominally healthy, though unrecorded immune exposures were likely present. The donor tested CMV seropositive, placing the donor among the approximately 290 seropositive members of the cohort. Each donor provided a peripheral blood sample, and peripheral blood mononuclear cells were used for TCR beta sequencing. Genomic DNA extraction from the blood cell samples was performed with the Qiagen DNeasy Blood Extraction Kit. This entry comes from a study of cytomegalovirus exposure and HLA in healthy donors (dated by TCRdb to 2016 to 2017). For the wider study: An earlier analysis of 587 of the donors reported approximately 260 Gb of sequence data and around 120 million unique TCR beta sequences obtained from around 170 million T cells. Roughly 5 DR-DQ haplotypes were handled as single units for association and clustering, since linkage in the cohort was strong. In an earlier analysis of roughly 540 of the donors, high-throughput TCR beta sequencing was used to judge whether each TCR beta V gene segment behaved as functional or pseudogenic. The genetic ancestry cluster associated with self-reported Caucasian donors included approximately 85% of the approximately 410 genotyped donors. Among several hundred genotyped donors of the cohort, an average of about 240,000 unique TCR beta nucleotide sequences was sequenced per donor, of which roughly 17% were non-productive. Roughly 300 gigabases of sequencing data and 70 million to 85 million unique TCR sequences were included in an early release covering roughly 600 HLA-typed donors. Both class I and class II loci were covered by HLA typing, at four-digit resolution. Donor age, sex, ethnicity and CMV serostatus were compiled alongside the repertoire data. All discovery cohort repertoires had been generated using a single sequencing platform. To predict cytomegalovirus infection status, the study brought together high-throughput TCR immunosequencing, statistical association of individual TCRs with disease status, and machine learning. Along with the approximately 700-subject first cohort, a separate validation cohort of approximately 110 different subjects was used. The aim of the study was to test whether cataloging public T cell receptors could identify signatures of past pathogen exposure. Rather than drawing on any new phenotypic data, the later analysis identified candidate immune exposures from TCR beta sequences and the way those sequences occurred across donors. The T cell repertoires of 700 or so subjects were profiled by immunosequencing and related to cytomegalovirus serostatus. A later analysis re-examined previously published TCR beta repertoires from around 670 donors and added high-resolution HLA genotyping to investigate patterns of TCR occurrence. A later genetic analysis took genome-wide SNP genotypes for about 55% of the 666 donors and used that subset as a discovery cohort. Typing coverage varied by locus: about 620-630 donors for A, B, C, DRB1 and DQB1; some 520 for DQA1; more than 600 for DPA1; more than 450 for DPB1.

The full study reports these points: In an earlier analysis of some 500 of the donors, most TCR beta V segments were observed in productive rearrangements about 90% or about 30% of the time, broadly matching IMGT annotations. At a false discovery rate of 0.05, a later analysis linked 16,951 TCR beta sequences to specific HLA alleles. According to the authors, the approach could potentially be generalized to other disease states and immunological phenotypes. Strong co-occurrence of HLA alleles, especially DR and DQ, made assigning TCR associations to individual alleles difficult. The classifier was reported to diagnose cytomegalovirus status with high specificity and sensitivity in both the original cohort and the validation cohort. According to a later analysis, parvovirus B19, influenza, CMV and Epstein-Barr virus appeared linked to several top co-occurrence clusters. The only immune exposure information available for the cohort was CMV serostatus. In vitro tests confirmed that a few of the cytomegalovirus-associated TCR beta chains recognize cytomegalovirus antigens. A further reported finding was that TCR beta sequences accurately predicted the HLA-A and HLA-B alleles for most subjects in the first cohort. The presence/absence analyses assumed that sequencing depth was roughly uniform across donors, and that assumption may not be true. A total of 150 to 200 TCR beta chains were listed by the study as associated with cytomegalovirus. Linkage disequilibrium might explain the correlated functional status among segregating V segments, but an unknown experimental factor could not be ruled out. The sequencing pipeline was judged likely to have produced a cluster of highly shared sequence variants as a technical artifact. Because HLA typing was missing for some donors at each locus, association tests included only the typed subset. In a later analysis, HLA-associated TCR beta chains were found to be more clonally expanded and to have lower generation probabilities than equally common non-associated chains. The cohort was sequenced for TCR beta chains only, and without alpha or paired-chain data the features that could be detected were limited. A later genetic analysis associated a missense DCLRE1C variant with V-gene and J-gene trimming of TCR beta chains, and an independent cohort replicated the association. A later genetic analysis reported fewer N-insertions in productive TCRs among donors in an Asian-associated ancestry cluster than the roughly 640-donor mean. Most CMV-associated TCR beta chains appeared to be HLA-restricted in a later analysis, and the HLA associations seemed to be driven largely by CMV exposure. Some IMGT-functional V segments, including TRBV6-2 and TRBV6-3, could not be distinguished by the 87-base-pair reads and were therefore excluded. In a later analysis, the rate of TCR association differed among HLA loci, with DRB1 alleles having the most associated TCRs and HLA-C alleles having the fewest. Most TCR sequences were observed very rarely across donors, whereas some public TCRs were present in many individuals. The earlier analysis of 587 of the donors excluded roughly 16 rarely observed V segments, including chromosome 9 orphons, because counts were too low.

Trimming leaves V shorter by 4 bases and J shorter by 4 bases, with the junction holding 5 bases beyond the gene matches. CDR1 LGHNA and CDR2 YSLEER were looked up in the germline V gene. There are 15 amino acids in the CDR3, from cysteine to phenylalanine inclusive. Solely the CDR3 DNA is kept, with 45 bases framed from the first base. Here the chain combines TRBV4-3 and TRBJ2-1, and TRBD2 matches 9 of the central bases. The sequencing sample was made of PBMCs. This sequence originates from a man aged 25 to 40 in good health and CMV-seropositive. CDR3 sequence: CASSRLAGGYNEQFF. The nucleotide sequence reads as follows: TGCGCCAGCAGCCGCCTTGCGGGGGGGTACAATGAGCAGTTCTTC.